This T cell receptor (beta chain) was sequenced for a study of blood T cell repertoires in COVID-19 (dated by TCRdb to 2020 to 2021). For the wider study: Samples from collaborators originated in the United States, Italy and Spain and spanned both the acute and convalescent phases of COVID-19. The material from the prospective study consisted of cDNA or gDNA derived from T cells, B-cell-depleted T cells, or PBMCs. Subjects who had been exposed to COVID-19, were actively infected with it, or had recovered from it provided the deeply sampled blood TCRbeta repertoires that made up the dataset. The repertoires were released in a freely available public database meant as a resource for research on the immune response to SARS-CoV-2. The samples were drawn from two sources: the first 160 participants of the ongoing ImmuneRACE study, and approximately 1,300 subjects contributed by 6 global collaborators. A de-identified subject ID, COVID-19 status, age in years and sex were almost always included in the sample metadata. Where HLA class I and class II types were available, the types were taken from metadata supplied by the sample provider, not from assay-based typing. General study outcomes and caveats: The quantity of clinical and demographic metadata differed by source and by participant and was supplied without curation.

Each collaborating institution followed its own protocols to collect whole blood in K2EDTA tubes. For TCRbeta analysis, collaborator samples were shipped as frozen whole blood, as isolated PBMCs, or as DNA extracted from either sample type. CDR1 and CDR2 were assigned from the germline V gene (reference sequence) as LGHDT and YNNKEL. The junction carries 8 bases between V and J, which are trimmed by 0 bases and 3 bases respectively. There are 14 amino acids in the CDR3, from cysteine to phenylalanine inclusive. Only the CDR3 region is kept as DNA, spanning 42 bases read in frame from base 1. About this clone itself: The target of this receptor is not known. Base quality data are lacking; no much larger clone is found one base away.

The immunoSEQ Assay, a bias-controlled multiplex PCR, was used to amplify TCRbeta CDR3 regions from genomic DNA. Regarding the original processing steps: The number of nucleated cells in each sample was estimated by amplification of reference gene primers within the assay. To quantify the absolute abundance of each unique TCRbeta CDR3 rearrangement, sequence reads were collapsed and filtered. For each sample, productive Simpson clonality was calculated as the square root of Simpson's diversity index across productive rearrangements. The table comes from immuneACCESS by way of TCRdb, which keeps in-frame sequences with V and J called. Part of the clones is missing from these tables; in studies checked, under half for an unresolved V gene and the rest for unknown reasons. The DNA gave D and trimming, while V, J and clone size come from that table. This sample lists more than 200,000 clones; 82% were detected once. Of the sample, nearly 5% is held by the ten largest clones.

The receptor's source is a woman aged 80 or over with active or convalescent COVID-19. The sample was peripheral blood. The rearranged chain carries TRBV3-1 (or the pseudogene TRBV3-2) and TRBJ1-2; 5 matching bases give a weak D call of TRBD1. The nucleotide sequence reads as follows: TGTGCCAGCAGCCAAGATGACAGATACTATGGCTACACCTTC. This codes for CASSQDDRYYGYTF.